This T cell receptor beta chain was retrieved from a study of T and B cells in COVID-19 patients. Blood genomic DNA input for TRB amplification was about 240-550 ng. A few counts support this clonotype. BIOMED2 TRB-A/B primer pools were used in multiplex TRB PCR. MiXCR was run by TCRdb on the multiplex PCR reads, yielding one entry per CDR3 protein. The sample comprises approximately 17,000 distinct CDR3 sequences, over 25% of which are singletons, and almost 4.5% rests with the top ten. Sequencing was done on a sample of blood. The clonotype was recovered from a human donor who had recovered from COVID-19.

CDR3 nucleotides: TGTGCCAGCAGCCACACCCAAAAGACAGGGGTGACCGGGGAGCTGTTTTTT. This gives the protein CASSHTQKTGVTGELFF. This rearrangement joins TRBV5-6 to TRBJ2-2; TRBD1 matches at 8 bases. Germline values: CDR1 SGHDT, CDR2 YYEEEE. The CDR3 contains 17 residues. Trimming at V came to 4 bases and at J to 5 bases, leaving 13 bases not matched to a gene.